This T cell receptor (beta chain) was identified during a study of OX40 agonist ivuxolimab in advanced cancers. Sequencing used immunoSEQ multiplex PCR; TCRdb keeps in-frame clones, though not all of them. The table includes around 69,000 clones, around 87% detected once. The CDR3 is made up of 15 amino acids. Trimming cost V 7 bases and J 2 bases, with 16 bases left between them. Germline V lookup: CDR1 MNHEY, CDR2 SVGAGI. The sequence was obtained from an adult with an advanced solid tumor such as melanoma, head and neck, liver or kidney cancer. The gene calls are TRBV6-5 and TRBJ2-3, with D unresolved. The sequencing used CD4+ or CD8+ T cells sorted from blood, collected in a trial of the OX40 agonist ivuxolimab. This CDR3 is CASTQKGGATDTQYF. CDR3 in DNA: TGTGCCAGCACCCAAAAGGGCGGTGCCACAGATACGCAGTATTTT.